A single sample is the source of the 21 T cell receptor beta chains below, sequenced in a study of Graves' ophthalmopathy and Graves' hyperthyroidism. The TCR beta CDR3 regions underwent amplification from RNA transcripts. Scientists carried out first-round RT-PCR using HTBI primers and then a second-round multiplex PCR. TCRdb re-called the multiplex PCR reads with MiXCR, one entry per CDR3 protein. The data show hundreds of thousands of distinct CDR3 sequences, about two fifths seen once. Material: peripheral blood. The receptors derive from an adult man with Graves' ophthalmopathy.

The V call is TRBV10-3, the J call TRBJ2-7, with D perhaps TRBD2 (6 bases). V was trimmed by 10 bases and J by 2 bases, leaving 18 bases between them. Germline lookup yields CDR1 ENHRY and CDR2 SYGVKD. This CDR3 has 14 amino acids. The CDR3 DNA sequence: TGTGCCAGCAGACAAACGGCGGGGACCTACGAGCAGTACTTC. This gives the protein CASRQTAGTYEQYF.

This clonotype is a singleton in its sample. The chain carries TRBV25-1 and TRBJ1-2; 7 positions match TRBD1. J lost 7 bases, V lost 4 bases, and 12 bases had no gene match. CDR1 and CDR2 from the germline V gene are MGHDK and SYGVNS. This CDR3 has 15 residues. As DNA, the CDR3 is TGTGCCAGCAGTGGGATCCACAGGGGAATTGGTGGCTACACCTTC. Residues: CASSGIHRGIGGYTF.

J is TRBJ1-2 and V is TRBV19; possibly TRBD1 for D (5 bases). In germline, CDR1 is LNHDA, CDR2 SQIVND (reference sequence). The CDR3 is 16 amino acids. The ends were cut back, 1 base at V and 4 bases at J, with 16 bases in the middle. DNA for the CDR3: TGTGCCAGTAGTATAGCCGGGGCGGGCGTTGTCTATGGCTACACCTTC. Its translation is CASSIAGAGVVYGYTF. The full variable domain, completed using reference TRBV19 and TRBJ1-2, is DGGITQSPKYLFRKEGQNVTLSCEQNLNHDAMYWYRQDPGQGLRLIYYSQIVNDFQKGDIAEGYSVSREKKESFPLTVTSAQKNPTAFYLCASSIAGAGVVYGYTFGSGTRLTVV.

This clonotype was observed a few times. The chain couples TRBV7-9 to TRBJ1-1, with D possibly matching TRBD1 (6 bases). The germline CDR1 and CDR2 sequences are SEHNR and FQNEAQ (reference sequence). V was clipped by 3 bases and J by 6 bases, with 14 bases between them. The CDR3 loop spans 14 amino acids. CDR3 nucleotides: TGTGCCAGCAGCTTGGGGGCAGCTCCCGCTGAAGCTTTCTTT. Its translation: CASSLGAAPAEAFF.

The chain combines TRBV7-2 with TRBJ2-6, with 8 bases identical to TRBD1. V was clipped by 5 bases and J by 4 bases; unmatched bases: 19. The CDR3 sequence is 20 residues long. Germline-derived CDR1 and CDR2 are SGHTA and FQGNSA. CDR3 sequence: CASSPWSGGAISSGANVLTF. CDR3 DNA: TGTGCCAGCAGCCCCTGGTCAGGGGGCGCGATCTCCTCAGGGGCCAACGTCCTGACTTTC.

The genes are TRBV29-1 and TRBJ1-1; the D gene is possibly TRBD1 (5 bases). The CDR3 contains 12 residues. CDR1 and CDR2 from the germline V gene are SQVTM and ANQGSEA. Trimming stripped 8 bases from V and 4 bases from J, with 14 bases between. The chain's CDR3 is CSQDSGATEAFF. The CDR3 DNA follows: TGCAGCCAAGATTCCGGGGCCACTGAAGCTTTCTTT. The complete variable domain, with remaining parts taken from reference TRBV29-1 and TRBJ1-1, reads SAVISQKPSRDICQRGTSLTIQCQVDSQVTMMFWYRQQPGQSLTLIATANQGSEATYESGFVIDKFPISRPNLTFSTLTVSNMSPEDSSIYLCSQDSGATEAFFGQGTRLTVV.

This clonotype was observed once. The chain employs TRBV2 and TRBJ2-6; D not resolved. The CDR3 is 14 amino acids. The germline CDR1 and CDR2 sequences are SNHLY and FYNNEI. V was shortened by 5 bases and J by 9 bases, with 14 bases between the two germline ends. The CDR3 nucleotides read TGTGCCAGCAGTCCTGACGGACGGTTCAACGTCCTGACTTTC. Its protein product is CASSPDGRFNVLTF.

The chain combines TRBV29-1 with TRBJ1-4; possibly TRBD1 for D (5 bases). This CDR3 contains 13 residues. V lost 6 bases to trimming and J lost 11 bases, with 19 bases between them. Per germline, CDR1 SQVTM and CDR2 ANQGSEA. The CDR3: CSVHHDGRGKLFF. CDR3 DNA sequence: TGCAGCGTGCACCATGACGGGAGGGGCAAACTGTTTTTT.

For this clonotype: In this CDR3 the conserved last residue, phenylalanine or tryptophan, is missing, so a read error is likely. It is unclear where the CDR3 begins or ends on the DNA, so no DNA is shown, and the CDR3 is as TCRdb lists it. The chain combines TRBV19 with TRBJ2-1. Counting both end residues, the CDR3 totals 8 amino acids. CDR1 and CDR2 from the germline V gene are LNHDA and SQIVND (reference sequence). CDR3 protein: CASRVMNT.

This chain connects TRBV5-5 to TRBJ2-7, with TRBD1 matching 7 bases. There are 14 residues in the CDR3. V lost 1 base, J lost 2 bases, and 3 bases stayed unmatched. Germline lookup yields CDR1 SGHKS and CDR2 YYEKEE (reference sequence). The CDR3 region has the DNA TGTGCCAGCAGCTTGCGGGACAGCACCTACGAGCAGTACTTC. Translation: CASSLRDSTYEQYF.

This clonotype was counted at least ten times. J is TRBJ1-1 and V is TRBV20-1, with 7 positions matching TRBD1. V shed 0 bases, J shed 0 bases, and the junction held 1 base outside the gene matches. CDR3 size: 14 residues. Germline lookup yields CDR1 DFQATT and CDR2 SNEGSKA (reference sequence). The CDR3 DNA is TGCAGTGCTAGAGATCAGGGGGTGAACACTGAAGCTTTCTTT. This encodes CSARDQGVNTEAFF.

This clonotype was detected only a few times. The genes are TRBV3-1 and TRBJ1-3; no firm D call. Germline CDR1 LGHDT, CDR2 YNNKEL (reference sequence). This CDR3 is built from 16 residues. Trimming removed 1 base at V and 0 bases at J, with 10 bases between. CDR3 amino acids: CASSQGGSLSGNTIYF. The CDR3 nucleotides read TGTGCCAGCAGCCAAGGTGGCAGCCTCTCTGGAAACACCATATATTTT.

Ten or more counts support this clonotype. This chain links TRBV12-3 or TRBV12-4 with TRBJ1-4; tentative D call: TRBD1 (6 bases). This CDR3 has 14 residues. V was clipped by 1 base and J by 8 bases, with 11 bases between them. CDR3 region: CASSLGAGQEKLFF. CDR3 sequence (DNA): TGTGCCAGCAGTTTAGGGGCAGGACAGGAAAAACTGTTTTTT.

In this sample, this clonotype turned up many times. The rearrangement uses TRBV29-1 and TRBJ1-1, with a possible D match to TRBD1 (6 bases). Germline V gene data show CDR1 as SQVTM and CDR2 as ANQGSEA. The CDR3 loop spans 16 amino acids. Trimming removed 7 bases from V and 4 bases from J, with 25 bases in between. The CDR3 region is CSAQDWVARGGTEAFF. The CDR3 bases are TGCAGCGCCCAAGATTGGGTGGCCAGGGGTGGCACTGAAGCTTTCTTT.

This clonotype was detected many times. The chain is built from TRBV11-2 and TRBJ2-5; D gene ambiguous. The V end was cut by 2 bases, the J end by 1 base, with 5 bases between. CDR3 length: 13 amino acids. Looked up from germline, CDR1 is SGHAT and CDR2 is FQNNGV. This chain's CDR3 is CASSLWVQETQYF. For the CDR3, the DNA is TGTGCCAGCAGCTTATGGGTCCAAGAGACCCAGTACTTC.

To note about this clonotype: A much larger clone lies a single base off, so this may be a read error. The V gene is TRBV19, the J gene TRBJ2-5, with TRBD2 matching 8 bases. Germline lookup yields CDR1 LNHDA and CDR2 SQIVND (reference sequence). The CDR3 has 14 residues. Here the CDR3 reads CTSSPIAGQETQYF. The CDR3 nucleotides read TGTACCAGCAGCCCCATAGCGGGACAAGAGACCCAGTACTTC. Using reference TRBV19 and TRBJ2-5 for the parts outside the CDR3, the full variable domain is DGGITQSPKYLFRKEGQNVTLSCEQNLNHDAMYWYRQDPGQGLRLIYYSQIVNDFQKGDIAEGYSVSREKKESFPLTVTSAQKNPTAFYLCTSSPIAGQETQYFGPGTRLLVL.

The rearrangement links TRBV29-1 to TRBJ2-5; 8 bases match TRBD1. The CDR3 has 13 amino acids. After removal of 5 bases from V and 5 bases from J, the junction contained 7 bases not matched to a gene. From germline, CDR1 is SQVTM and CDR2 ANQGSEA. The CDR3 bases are TGCAGCGTTACATTTACAGGGGGGGAGACCCAGTACTTC. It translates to CSVTFTGGETQYF.

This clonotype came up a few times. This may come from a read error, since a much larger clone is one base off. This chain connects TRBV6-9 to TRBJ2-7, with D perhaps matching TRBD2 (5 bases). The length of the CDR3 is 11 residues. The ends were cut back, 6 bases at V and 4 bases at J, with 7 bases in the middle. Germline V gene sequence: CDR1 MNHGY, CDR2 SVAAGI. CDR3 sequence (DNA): TGTGCCAGCAGGGAGGCGTACGAGCAGTACTTC. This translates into CASREAYEQYF.

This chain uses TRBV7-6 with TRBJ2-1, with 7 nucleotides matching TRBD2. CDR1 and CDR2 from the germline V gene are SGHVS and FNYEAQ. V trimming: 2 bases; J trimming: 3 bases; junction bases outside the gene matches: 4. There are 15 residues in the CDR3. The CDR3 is CASSLLSGVYNEQFF. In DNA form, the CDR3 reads TGTGCCAGCAGCTTACTAAGCGGGGTCTACAATGAGCAGTTCTTC.

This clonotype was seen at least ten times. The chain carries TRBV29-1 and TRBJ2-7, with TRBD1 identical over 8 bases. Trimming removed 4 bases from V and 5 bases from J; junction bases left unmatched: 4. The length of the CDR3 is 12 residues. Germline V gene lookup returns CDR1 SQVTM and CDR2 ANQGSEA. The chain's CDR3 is CSVGTGLHEQYF. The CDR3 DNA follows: TGCAGCGTTGGGACAGGGTTACACGAGCAGTACTTC.

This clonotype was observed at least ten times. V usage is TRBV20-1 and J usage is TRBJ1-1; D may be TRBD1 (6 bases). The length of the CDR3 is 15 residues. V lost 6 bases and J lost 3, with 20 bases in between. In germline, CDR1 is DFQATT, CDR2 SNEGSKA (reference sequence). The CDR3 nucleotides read TGCAGTGCCCAAAGGGGGGCAGGGCAAGACACTGAAGCTTTCTTT. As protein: CSAQRGAGQDTEAFF.